This record looks at one T cell receptor (beta chain) sequence and its context. The data are from a study of long-term antiretroviral therapy in people with HIV. About the research overall: In the earliest collections, sampling predates the 2015 immediate-ART recommendation by about a decade.

The CDR3 loop spans 15 amino acids. Germline assignment: CDR1 SEHNR and CDR2 FQNEAQ (reference sequence). The V gene lost 5 bases and the J gene lost 6 bases, with 17 bases spanning the gap. The immunoSEQ assay was v3.0, run at survey level. Sequenced by immunoSEQ multiplex PCR; TCRdb stores in-frame clones only, minus some. Of 20,000 to 25,000 clones in the sample, about 88% were seen once. The chain combines TRBV7-9 with TRBJ1-5; perhaps TRBD1 as D (5 bases). The input for sequencing was unsorted PBMCs, taken 2.3 years after starting antiretroviral therapy. The clonotype comes from a man between 60 and 70 years old with HIV. The CDR3: CASSNRDRHGQPQHF. Written as DNA, the CDR3 is TGTGCCAGCAGCAACCGGGACCGCCACGGTCAGCCCCAGCATTTT.